This passage covers 17 T cell receptor beta chains from one sample sequenced in a study of cytomegalovirus exposure and HLA in healthy donors (dated by TCRdb to about 2017). Libraries were constructed by the immunoSEQ multiplex PCR assay. A mixture of 60 forward primers for TCR Vbeta segments and 13 reverse primers for TCR Jbeta segments was used in the multiplex PCR. The table comes from immuneACCESS by way of TCRdb, which keeps in-frame sequences with V and J called. Part of the clones is missing from these tables; in studies checked, under half for an unresolved V gene and the rest for unknown reasons. In this sample the table shows over 80,000 clones, over 75% of which occur a single time. Roughly 5% of the sample is taken by the ten largest. The sequencing input was PBMCs. These receptors originate from a man aged 35 to 55 in good health and CMV-seropositive.

The J gene is TRBJ1-5, the V gene TRBV18, with 8 nucleotides matching TRBD1. Germline loops: CDR1 KGHSH, CDR2 LQKENI. The CDR3 covers 13 residues. J gave up 7 bases and V 6 bases, and 5 bases lay outside the gene matches. CDR3 amino acids: CASSQTGEQPQHF. The CDR3 DNA sequence: TGTGCCAGCTCCCAGACAGGGGAACAGCCCCAGCATTTT. Full variable domain (outside the CDR3, taken from reference TRBV18 and TRBJ1-5): NAGVMQNPRHLVRRRGQEARLRCSPMKGHSHVYWYRQLPEEGLKFMVYLQKENIIDESGMPKERFSAEFPKEGPSILRIQQVVRGDSAAYFCASSQTGEQPQHFGDGTRLSIL.

The rearrangement joins TRBV5-1 to TRBJ2-2, with D hard to call. The length of the CDR3 is 16 residues. The V end lost 0 bases, the J end lost 0 bases, and 9 bases lay between the germline ends. Germline V lookup: CDR1 SGHRS, CDR2 YFSETQ. The CDR3 DNA is TGCGCCAGCAGCTTGGCCGAATCGGCGAACACCGGGGAGCTGTTTTTT. Amino acid sequence: CASSLAESANTGELFF.

The chain uses TRBV5-5 and TRBJ2-1; 14 bases line up with TRBD2. Trimming cost V 4 bases and J 4 bases; bases outside gene matches: 1. This CDR3 is built from 15 residues. Germline CDR1 is SGHKS and CDR2 is YYEKEE (reference sequence). The CDR3 sequence: CASSRLAGGYNEQFF. CDR3 coding DNA: TGTGCCAGCAGCCGACTAGCGGGAGGGTACAATGAGCAGTTCTTC.

The V and J genes are TRBV7-3 and TRBJ2-3; 8 bases are shared with TRBD2. V lost 2 bases and J lost 4; bases outside the gene matches: 5. The CDR3 contains 15 residues. Germline loops: CDR1 SGHTA, CDR2 FQGTGA. The CDR3 spells CASSLVGLASDTQYF. Written as DNA, the CDR3 is TGTGCCAGCAGCTTAGTCGGACTAGCATCAGATACGCAGTATTTT.

CDR3 region: CASSQDPHKTGNTIYF. The CDR3 DNA sequence: TGTGCCAGCAGCCAAGACCCCCACAAGACTGGAAACACCATATATTTT. The gene calls are TRBV14 and TRBJ1-3, with no clear D. The CDR3 has 16 residues. V lost 0 bases and J 2 bases, leaving 11 bases between the germline ends. The germline V gene has CDR1 SGHDN and CDR2 FVKESK.

The CDR3 protein is CASSADRATDTQYF. The CDR3 DNA reads TGTGCCAGCAGTGCGGACAGGGCCACAGATACGCAGTATTTT. The gene calls are TRBV2 and TRBJ2-3; 8 nucleotides line up with TRBD1. The germline CDR1 and CDR2 sequences are SNHLY and FYNNEI. CDR3 length: 14 amino acids. J gave up 2 bases and V 4 bases, and 2 bases lay outside the gene matches. Full variable domain (rest looked up from reference TRBV2 and TRBJ2-3): EPEVTQTPSHQVTQMGQEVILRCVPISNHLYFYWYRQILGQKVEFLVSFYNNEISEKSEIFDDQFSVERPDGSNFTLKIRSTKLEDSAMYFCASSADRATDTQYFGPGTRLTVL.

About this clone itself: The junction shows a germline mismatch at one end, possibly a read error. The chain uses TRBV27 and TRBJ2-4; TRBD2 is a possible D gene (5 bases). CDR3 length: 16 residues. The germline CDR1 and CDR2 sequences are MNHEY and SMNVEV (reference sequence). The CDR3 DNA follows: TGTGCCAGCAGTCCTCGGACGGGGATAGCCAAAAACAGTCAGTACTTC. Residues: CASSPRTGIAKNSQYF.

V usage is TRBV5-1 and J usage is TRBJ2-7, with 10 nucleotides matching TRBD2. Germline CDR1 is SGHRS and CDR2 is YFSETQ. After removal of 4 bases from V and 5 bases from J, the junction contained 12 bases not matched to a gene. CDR3 length equals 16 residues. CDR3 loop: CASSRYGAGGLDEQYF. CDR3 bases: TGCGCCAGCAGCCGGTATGGAGCGGGAGGGTTAGACGAGCAGTACTTC.

The genes are TRBV19 and TRBJ2-1; the match to TRBD2 covers 11 bases. The V gene end was trimmed by 5 bases and the J gene end by 0 bases; junction bases not matched to a gene: 24. The CDR3 covers 23 residues. CDR1 is LNHDA and CDR2 is SQIVND in the germline V gene (reference sequence). In DNA form, the CDR3 reads TGTGCCAGTAGTCCATTGCCTCAAATAGGTAGACTAGCGGGGTTCCCCTCCTACAATGAGCAGTTCTTC. It translates to CASSPLPQIGRLAGFPSYNEQFF.

In DNA, the CDR3 is TGCGCCAGCAGCCAAGGGACTAGCGGACGTAGCACAGATACGCAGTATTTT. Encoded protein: CASSQGTSGRSTDTQYF. The chain joins TRBV4-1 to TRBJ2-3, with 10 bases identical to TRBD2. V trimming: 1 base; J trimming: 0 bases; junction bases outside the gene matches: 4. The length of the CDR3 is 17 residues. Germline lookup yields CDR1 MGHRA and CDR2 YSYEKL.

J is TRBJ1-5 and V is TRBV28; D is perhaps TRBD1 (6 bases). The germline gives CDR1 MDHEN, CDR2 SYDVKM. V lost 7 bases to trimming and J lost 3 bases, with 13 bases between them. The CDR3 runs to 14 residues. DNA of the CDR3: TGTGCCAGCATGTTCGGACAGCTCAATCAGCCCCAGCATTTT. Translation gives CASMFGQLNQPQHF.

The chain is built from TRBV6-5 and TRBJ2-1; 8 bases agree with TRBD2. Germline loops: CDR1 MNHEY, CDR2 SVGAGI. The CDR3 extends over 16 amino acids. Unmatched junction bases numbered 10, after V lost 4 bases and J lost 5 bases. The DNA for the CDR3 is TGTGCCAGCAGTTTTAGCGGGGCCCCGGAAGACAATGAGCAGTTCTTC. Its translation: CASSFSGAPEDNEQFF.

With regard to this clone: This CDR3 is also generated by other DNA sequences in the sample. The J gene is TRBJ1-2, the V gene TRBV15; 7 bases line up with TRBD1. Germline CDR1 LNHNV, CDR2 YYDKDF (reference sequence). The CDR3 spans 16 residues. The V and J ends lost 8 bases and 4 bases, in that order; junction bases with no gene match: 16. CDR3 region: CATSPGGTALLYGYTF. The CDR3 DNA is TGTGCCACCTCCCCGGGGGGGACAGCCTTGCTCTATGGCTACACCTTC.

This sequence joins TRBV19 and TRBJ2-5; D is unclear. From germline, CDR1 is LNHDA and CDR2 SQIVND (reference sequence). The ends were cut back, 3 bases at V and 1 base at J, with 9 bases in the middle. There are 14 residues in the CDR3. The CDR3 DNA follows: TGTGCCAGTAGTATGAGAGAGTCCCAAGAGACCCAGTACTTC. This encodes CASSMRESQETQYF.

The chain carries TRBV5-4 and TRBJ2-1; TRBD1 might be the D (5 bases). The CDR3 length is 13 residues. The ends were cut back, 4 bases at V and 6 bases at J, with 11 bases in the middle. Looked up from germline, CDR1 is SGHNT and CDR2 is YYREEE (reference sequence). The CDR3 is CASSRPQVNEQFF. CDR3 sequence (DNA): TGTGCCAGCAGCCGACCACAGGTCAATGAGCAGTTCTTC.

This chain joins TRBV13 and TRBJ2-1; 7 bases fit TRBD2. The CDR3 totals 16 residues. The V gene end was trimmed by 2 bases and the J gene end by 0 bases; junction bases not matched to a gene: 4. The germline V gene has CDR1 PRHDT and CDR2 FYEKMQ (reference sequence). The CDR3 DNA is TGTGCCAGCAGCTTACCCCCTAGCGGCTCCTACAATGAGCAGTTCTTC. This encodes CASSLPPSGSYNEQFF.

V gene TRBV7-2 combines with J gene TRBJ1-1; D gene ambiguous. CDR1 and CDR2 (germline): SGHTA, FQGNSA. This CDR3 contains 12 residues. Trimming took off 5 bases at V and 10 bases at J, with 14 bases between the two ends. CDR3 nucleotide sequence: TGTGCCAGCAGCCTGGACTCGTACGGAGCTTTCTTT. Amino acids: CASSLDSYGAFF.